This TCR beta chain originates from a study of T-cell reconstitution after alpha-beta-depleted transplantation in children. During its preparation, the TCRbeta library received unique molecular identifiers. TCRdb passed the PCR reads through MiXCR, listing each CDR3 protein once. Seen here are roughly 250,000 distinct CDR3 sequences, approximately 8% observed once, and the top ten hold 6.3%. Study-level results: Surviving recipient T cells and thymic progenitors produced the high day-60 TCRbeta diversity seen in some patients. Newly made T cells mostly supplied T-cell counts and diversity one year after transplant.

The germline gives CDR1 SGHTA, CDR2 FQGTGA. Both ends counted, the CDR3 spans 9 residues. This clonotype was seen repeatedly, ten times or more. Its antigen is currently unknown. It is likely a read error, because the conserved phenylalanine at the end of the CDR3 is missing. The limits of the CDR3 on the DNA are not certain, so only TCRdb's listed CDR3 is given. The chain joins TRBV7-3 to TRBJ2-7; TRBD2, the table's D call, lacks a check against the DNA. The TCR originated in a male patient between 10 and 17 years old who had a stem cell transplant for acute lymphoblastic leukemia, so the T cells may come from the graft donor. The source material was PBMCs, mostly from graft donor cells, sampled 180 days after TCRalphabeta/CD19-depleted stem cell transplant. CDR3 sequence reads: CASSLWPPG.